Listed here are 4 T cell receptor beta chains from one sample, sequenced in a study of cytomegalovirus exposure and HLA in healthy donors (dated by TCRdb to the late 2010s). Library construction relied on the immunoSEQ multiplex PCR assay. For the multiplex PCR, a mixture combining 60 forward primers for TCR Vbeta segments and 13 reverse primers for TCR Jbeta segments was used. TCRdb carries this immuneACCESS record with in-frame sequences only. Its versions omit some clonotypes, under half of them owing to an unresolved V gene in the studies checked, with the rest unexplained. The sample table lists some 90,000 clones, around 86% of them with a count of one. In total, the top ten clones hold 4.2% of the sample. Sequencing was performed on PBMCs. The receptors here all came from an older woman in good health and CMV-seropositive.

The chain is built from TRBV5-4 and TRBJ2-7, with D possibly TRBD2 on 5 matching bases. Germline V gene lookup returns CDR1 SGHNT and CDR2 YYREEE (reference sequence). The CDR3 extends over 17 amino acids. The V end lost 2 bases, the J end lost 0 bases, and 18 bases lay between the germline ends. CDR3 DNA sequence: TGTGCCAGCAGCTTCAGCTTAAGCGGCAAGAGCTCCTACGAGCAGTACTTC. Its translation is CASSFSLSGKSSYEQYF.

This clone turned up a few times. V usage is TRBV6-4 and J usage is TRBJ1-1, with D maybe TRBD1 (6 bases). From germline, CDR1 is MRHNA and CDR2 SNTAGT. The CDR3 runs to 13 residues. V gave up 4 bases and J gave up 1 base, with 7 bases separating them. DNA for the CDR3: TGTGCCAGCAGTGCAGGGGCGAACACTGAAGCTTTCTTT. It encodes CASSAGANTEAFF.

V and J are TRBV6-1 and TRBJ1-6; D is perhaps TRBD1 (5 bases). V lost 2 bases and J lost 5, with 19 bases in between. CDR1 MNHNS and CDR2 SASEGT come from the germline V gene. CDR3 length: 18 amino acids. The CDR3 region has the DNA TGTGCCAGCAGTGAATGGGGGGGAGGACGGGCAAATAATTCACCCCTCCACTTT. Translating gives CASSEWGGGRANNSPLHF.

The chain combines TRBV29-1 with TRBJ1-1, with 9 nucleotides matching TRBD1. This CDR3 comprises 12 residues. CDR1 and CDR2 (germline): SQVTM, ANQGSEA. V dropped 6 bases and J dropped 4; count of bases not matched to a gene: 3. CDR3 coding DNA: TGCAGCGTCTCACAGGGGGCCACTGAAGCTTTCTTT. This encodes CSVSQGATEAFF.